This is a list of T cell receptor beta chains from one sample in a study of response to subunit inactivated influenza vaccine. MiXCR, applied by TCRdb to the RT-PCR reads, yields one record per CDR3 protein. This table has roughly 650,000 distinct CDR3 sequences, roughly 14% appearing once. The input for sequencing was PBMCs from blood, taken approximately 13 days after vaccination. The receptors derive from a middle-aged man who received an inactivated influenza vaccine. Each CDR3 is given without its conserved first and last residue. The order of the fields is J gene, V gene, CDR3 protein.

TRBJ2-1,TRBV2,ASALTGGISYNEQF
TRBJ2-2,TRBV20-1,SARASSGGAGELF
TRBJ2-5,TRBV20-1,SARDLAGGETQY
TRBJ2-1,TRBV19,ASSIVGIAGGPVSYNEQF
TRBJ2-3,TRBV9,ASSEAGTSSSSTDTQY
TRBJ1-2,TRBV6-2/TRBV6-3,ASSRDSDNYGYT
TRBJ2-2,TRBV15,ARGGNTGELF
TRBJ2-7,TRBV6-2/TRBV6-3,ASRAESSYEQY
TRBJ2-5,TRBV6-2/TRBV6-3,ASSSRQGANRETQY
TRBJ1-1,TRBV12-3/TRBV12-4,ASTETSLNTEAF
TRBJ2-7,TRBV29-1,GVGGQRSYEQY
TRBJ1-1,TRBV12-3/TRBV12-4,ASKTGPGEAF
TRBJ2-3,TRBV11-1,ASSPTGTGGRRRPDTQY
TRBJ2-7,TRBV7-2,ASSLIAGEAYEQY
TRBJ1-1,TRBV10-3,AISLASGGGSEAF
TRBJ2-5,TRBV4-1,ASSPRGYQETQY
TRBJ2-1,TRBV27,ASSLLGEEQF
TRBJ2-7,TRBV11-2,ASSFGYRGEQY